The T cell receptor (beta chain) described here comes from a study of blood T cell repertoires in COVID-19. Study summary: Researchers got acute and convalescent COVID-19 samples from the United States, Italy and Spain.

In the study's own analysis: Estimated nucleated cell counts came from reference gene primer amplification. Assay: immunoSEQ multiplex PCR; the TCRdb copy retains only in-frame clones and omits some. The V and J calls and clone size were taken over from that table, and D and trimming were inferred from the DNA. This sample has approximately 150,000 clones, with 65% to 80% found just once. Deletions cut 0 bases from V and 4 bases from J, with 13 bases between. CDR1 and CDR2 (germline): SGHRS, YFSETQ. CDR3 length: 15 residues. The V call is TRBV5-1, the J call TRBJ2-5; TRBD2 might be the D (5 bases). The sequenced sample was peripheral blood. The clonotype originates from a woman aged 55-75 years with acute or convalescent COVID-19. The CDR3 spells CASSLEGLWGETQYF. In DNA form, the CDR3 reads TGCGCCAGCAGCTTGGAAGGACTGTGGGGAGAGACCCAGTACTTC.